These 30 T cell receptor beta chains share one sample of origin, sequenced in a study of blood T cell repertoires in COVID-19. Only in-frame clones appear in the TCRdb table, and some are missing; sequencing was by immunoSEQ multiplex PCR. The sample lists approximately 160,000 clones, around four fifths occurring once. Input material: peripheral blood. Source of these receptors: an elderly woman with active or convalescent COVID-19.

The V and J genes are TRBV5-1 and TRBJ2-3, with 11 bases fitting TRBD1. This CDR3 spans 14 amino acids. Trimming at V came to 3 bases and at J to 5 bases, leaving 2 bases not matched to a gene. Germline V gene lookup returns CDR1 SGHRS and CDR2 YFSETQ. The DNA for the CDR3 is TGCGCCAGCAGCTCGGGACAGGGGGTAGATACGCAGTATTTT. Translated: CASSSGQGVDTQYF.

Here the CDR3 DNA reads TGTGCCAGCCAAACTCGGGGGGCCATCTATGGCTACACCTTC. As protein: CASQTRGAIYGYTF. The chain couples TRBV19 to TRBJ1-2; TRBD1 is a possible D gene (6 bases). Germline CDR1 and CDR2: LNHDA and SQIVND (reference sequence). V was cut by 9 bases and J by 4 bases, with 18 bases left in between. The CDR3 is 14 amino acids. Full variable domain (outside the CDR3, taken from reference TRBV19 and TRBJ1-2): DGGITQSPKYLFRKEGQNVTLSCEQNLNHDAMYWYRQDPGQGLRLIYYSQIVNDFQKGDIAEGYSVSREKKESFPLTVTSAQKNPTAFYLCASQTRGAIYGYTFGSGTRLTVV.

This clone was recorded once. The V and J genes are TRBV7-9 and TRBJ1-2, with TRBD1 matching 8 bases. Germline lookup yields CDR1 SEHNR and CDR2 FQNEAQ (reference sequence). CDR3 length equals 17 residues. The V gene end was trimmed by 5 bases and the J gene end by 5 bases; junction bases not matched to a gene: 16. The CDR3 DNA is TGTGCCAGCAGCAAAGGCTGGACAGGGACCTTGGGGTATGGCTACACCTTC. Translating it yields CASSKGWTGTLGYGYTF.

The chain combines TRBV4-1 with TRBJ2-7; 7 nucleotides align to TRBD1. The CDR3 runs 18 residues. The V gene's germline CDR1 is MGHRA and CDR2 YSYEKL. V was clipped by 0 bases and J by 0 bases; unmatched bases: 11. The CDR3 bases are TGCGCCAGCAGCCAAGATGGGGCACAGGGGTTTGCCTCCTACGAGCAGTACTTC. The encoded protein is CASSQDGAQGFASYEQYF.

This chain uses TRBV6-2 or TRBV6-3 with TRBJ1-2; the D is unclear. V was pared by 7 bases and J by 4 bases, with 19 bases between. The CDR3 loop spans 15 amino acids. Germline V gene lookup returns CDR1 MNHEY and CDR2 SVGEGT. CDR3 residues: CASNPLHVGGYGYTF. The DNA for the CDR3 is TGTGCCAGCAACCCCCTCCACGTGGGAGGCTATGGCTACACCTTC.

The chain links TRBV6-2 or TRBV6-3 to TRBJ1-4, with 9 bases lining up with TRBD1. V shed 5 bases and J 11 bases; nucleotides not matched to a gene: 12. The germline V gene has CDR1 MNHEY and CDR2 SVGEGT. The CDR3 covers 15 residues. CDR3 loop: CASSPGRTGEGKLFF. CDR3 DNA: TGTGCCAGCAGTCCGGGACGGACAGGGGAAGGGAAACTGTTTTTT.

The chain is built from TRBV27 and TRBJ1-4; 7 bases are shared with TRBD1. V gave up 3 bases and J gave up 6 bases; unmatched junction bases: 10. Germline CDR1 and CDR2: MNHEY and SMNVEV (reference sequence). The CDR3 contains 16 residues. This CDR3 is CASSFLRQGKDEKLFF. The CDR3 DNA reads TGTGCCAGCAGTTTTTTAAGACAGGGAAAGGATGAAAAACTGTTTTTT.

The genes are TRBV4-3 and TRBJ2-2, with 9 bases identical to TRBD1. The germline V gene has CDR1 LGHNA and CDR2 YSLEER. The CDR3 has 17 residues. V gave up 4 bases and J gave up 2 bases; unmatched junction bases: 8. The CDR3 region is CASSPGTGWRNTGELFF. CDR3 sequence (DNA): TGCGCCAGCAGCCCCGGGACAGGGTGGAGAAACACCGGGGAGCTGTTTTTT.

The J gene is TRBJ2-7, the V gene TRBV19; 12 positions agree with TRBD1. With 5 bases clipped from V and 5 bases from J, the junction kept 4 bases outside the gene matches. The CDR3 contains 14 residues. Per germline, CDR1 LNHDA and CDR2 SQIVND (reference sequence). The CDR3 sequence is CASSPRDRGHEQYF. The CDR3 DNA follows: TGTGCCAGTAGTCCCCGGGACAGGGGGCACGAGCAGTACTTC.

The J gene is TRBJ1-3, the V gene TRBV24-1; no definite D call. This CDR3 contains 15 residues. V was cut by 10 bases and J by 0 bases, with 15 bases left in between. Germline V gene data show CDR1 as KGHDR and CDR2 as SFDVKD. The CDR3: CATLNGEGSGNTIYF. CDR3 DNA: TGTGCCACTTTGAACGGGGAGGGCTCTGGAAACACCATATATTTT.

CDR3 in DNA: TGTGCCAGCAGTTCTACCCGGGACAGGGGGGGGATCTACGAGCAGTACTTC. This sequence encodes CASSSTRDRGGIYEQYF. The genes are TRBV6-2 or TRBV6-3 and TRBJ2-7; 11 positions agree with TRBD1. Germline values: CDR1 MNHEY, CDR2 SVGEGT. The trim removed 4 bases at V and 3 bases at J, leaving 11 bases unmatched. This CDR3 is built from 17 residues.

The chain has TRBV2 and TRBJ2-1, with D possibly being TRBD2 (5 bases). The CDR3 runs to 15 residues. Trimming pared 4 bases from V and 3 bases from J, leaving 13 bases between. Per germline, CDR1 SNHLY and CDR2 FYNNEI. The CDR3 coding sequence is TGTGCCAGCAGTGCGAGGGAAATGGGCTACAATGAGCAGTTCTTC. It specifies CASSAREMGYNEQFF.

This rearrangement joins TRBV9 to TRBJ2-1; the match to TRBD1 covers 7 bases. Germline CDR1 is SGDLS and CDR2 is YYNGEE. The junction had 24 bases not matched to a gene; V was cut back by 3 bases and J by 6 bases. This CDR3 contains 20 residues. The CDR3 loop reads CASSARPGQSLLAPGNEQFF. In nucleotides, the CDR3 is TGTGCCAGCAGCGCCCGACCGGGACAGTCTCTTTTGGCTCCCGGCAATGAGCAGTTCTTC.

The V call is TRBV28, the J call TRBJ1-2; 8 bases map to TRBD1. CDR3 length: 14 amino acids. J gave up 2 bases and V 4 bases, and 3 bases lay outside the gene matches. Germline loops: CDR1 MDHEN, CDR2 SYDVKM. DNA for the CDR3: TGTGCCAGCAGTTGGACAGGGAACAACTATGGCTACACCTTC. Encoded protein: CASSWTGNNYGYTF.

The CDR3 DNA sequence: TGTGCCAGTAGTGGGGCATACACTAGCACAGATACGCAGTATTTT. This encodes CASSGAYTSTDTQYF. This sequence joins TRBV19 and TRBJ2-3; D is possibly TRBD1 (5 bases). The V and J ends lost 5 bases and 0 bases respectively, with 12 bases between them. The CDR3 contains 15 residues. Germline CDR1 is LNHDA and CDR2 is SQIVND (reference sequence). Filled out from reference TRBV19 and TRBJ2-3, the complete variable domain reads DGGITQSPKYLFRKEGQNVTLSCEQNLNHDAMYWYRQDPGQGLRLIYYSQIVNDFQKGDIAEGYSVSREKKESFPLTVTSAQKNPTAFYLCASSGAYTSTDTQYFGPGTRLTVL.

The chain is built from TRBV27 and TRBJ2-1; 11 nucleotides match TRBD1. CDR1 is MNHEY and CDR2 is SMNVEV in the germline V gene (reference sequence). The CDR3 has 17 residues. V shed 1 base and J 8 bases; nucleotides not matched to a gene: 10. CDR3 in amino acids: CASSLFSGQGAAYEQFF. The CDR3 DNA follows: TGTGCCAGCAGTTTATTCTCCGGACAGGGGGCGGCGTATGAGCAGTTCTTC.

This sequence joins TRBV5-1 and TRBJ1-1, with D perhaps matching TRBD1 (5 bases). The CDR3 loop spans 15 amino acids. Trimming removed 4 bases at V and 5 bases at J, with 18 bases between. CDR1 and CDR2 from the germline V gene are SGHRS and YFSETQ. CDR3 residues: CASSHGPGGATEAFF. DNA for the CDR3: TGCGCCAGCAGCCACGGACCCGGAGGGGCGACTGAAGCTTTCTTT. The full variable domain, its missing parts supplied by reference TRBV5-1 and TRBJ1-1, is KAGVTQTPRYLIKTRGQQVTLSCSPISGHRSVSWYQQTPGQGLQFLFEYFSETQRNKGNFPGRFSGRQFSNSRSEMNVSTLELGDSALYLCASSHGPGGATEAFFGQGTRLTVV.

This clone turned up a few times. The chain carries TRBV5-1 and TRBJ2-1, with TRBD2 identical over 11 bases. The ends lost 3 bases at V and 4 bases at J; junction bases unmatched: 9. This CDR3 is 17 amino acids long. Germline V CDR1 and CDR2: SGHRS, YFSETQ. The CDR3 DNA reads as TGCGCCAGCAGCTCGCGCCTACTAGCGGGGGCTTACAATGAGCAGTTCTTC. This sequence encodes CASSSRLLAGAYNEQFF.

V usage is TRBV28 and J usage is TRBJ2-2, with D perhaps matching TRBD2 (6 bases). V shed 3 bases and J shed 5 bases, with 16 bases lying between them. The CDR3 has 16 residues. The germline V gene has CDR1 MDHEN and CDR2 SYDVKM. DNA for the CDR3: TGTGCCAGCAGTTTGGTAGAGACTAGTGGGACCGGGGAGCTGTTTTTT. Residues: CASSLVETSGTGELFF.

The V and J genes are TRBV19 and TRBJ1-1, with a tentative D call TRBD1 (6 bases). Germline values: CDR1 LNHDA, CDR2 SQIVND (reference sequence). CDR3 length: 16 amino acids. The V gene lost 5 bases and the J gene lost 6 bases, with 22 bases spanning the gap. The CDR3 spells CASSSGQTRLEAEAFF. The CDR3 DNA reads TGTGCCAGTAGTTCCGGACAGACAAGGTTGGAAGCTGAAGCTTTCTTT. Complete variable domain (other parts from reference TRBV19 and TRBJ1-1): DGGITQSPKYLFRKEGQNVTLSCEQNLNHDAMYWYRQDPGQGLRLIYYSQIVNDFQKGDIAEGYSVSREKKESFPLTVTSAQKNPTAFYLCASSSGQTRLEAEAFFGQGTRLTVV.

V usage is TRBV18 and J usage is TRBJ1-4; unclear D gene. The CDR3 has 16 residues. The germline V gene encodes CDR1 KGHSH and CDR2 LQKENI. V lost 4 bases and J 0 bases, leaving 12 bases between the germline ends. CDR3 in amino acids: CASSRGRLATNEKLFF. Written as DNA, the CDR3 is TGTGCCAGCTCACGCGGCAGACTTGCAACTAATGAAAAACTGTTTTTT.

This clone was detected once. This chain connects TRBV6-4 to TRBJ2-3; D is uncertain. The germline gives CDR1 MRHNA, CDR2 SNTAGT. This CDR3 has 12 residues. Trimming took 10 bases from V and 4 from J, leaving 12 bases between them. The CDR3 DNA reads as TGTGCCACCCCCCCGACTCCAGATACGCAGTATTTT. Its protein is CATPPTPDTQYF.

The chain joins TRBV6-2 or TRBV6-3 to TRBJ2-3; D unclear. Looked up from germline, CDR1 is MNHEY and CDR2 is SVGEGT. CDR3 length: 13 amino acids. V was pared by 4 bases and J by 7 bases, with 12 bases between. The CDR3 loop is CASSSSTLYTQYF. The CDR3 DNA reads TGTGCCAGCAGTTCGTCCACTCTCTATACGCAGTATTTT.

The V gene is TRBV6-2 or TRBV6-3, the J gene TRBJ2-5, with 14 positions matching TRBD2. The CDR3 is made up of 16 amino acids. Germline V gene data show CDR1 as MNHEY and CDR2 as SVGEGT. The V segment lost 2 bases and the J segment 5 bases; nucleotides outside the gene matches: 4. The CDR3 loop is CASSYGLAGGRETQYF. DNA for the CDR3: TGTGCCAGCAGTTACGGACTAGCGGGGGGCCGGGAGACCCAGTACTTC.

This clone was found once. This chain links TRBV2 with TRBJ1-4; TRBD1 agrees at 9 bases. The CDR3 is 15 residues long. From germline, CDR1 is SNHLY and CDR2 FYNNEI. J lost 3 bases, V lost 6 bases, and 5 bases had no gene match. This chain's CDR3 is CASSVTGGPNEKLFF. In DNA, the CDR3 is TGTGCCAGCAGCGTGACAGGGGGGCCTAATGAAAAACTGTTTTTT.

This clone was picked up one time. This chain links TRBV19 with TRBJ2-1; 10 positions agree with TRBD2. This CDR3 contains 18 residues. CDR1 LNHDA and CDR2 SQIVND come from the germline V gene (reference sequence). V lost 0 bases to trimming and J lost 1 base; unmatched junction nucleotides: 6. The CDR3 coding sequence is TGTGCCAGTAGTATAGATTACAGCGGGGGGGGATCCTACAATGAGCAGTTCTTC. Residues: CASSIDYSGGGSYNEQFF.

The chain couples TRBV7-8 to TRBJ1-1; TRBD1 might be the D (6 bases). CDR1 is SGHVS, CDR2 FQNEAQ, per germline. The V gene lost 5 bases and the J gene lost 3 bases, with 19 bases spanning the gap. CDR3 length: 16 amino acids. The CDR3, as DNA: TGTGCCAGCAGCCGACGGCAGGGGCCAACGGACACTGAAGCTTTCTTT. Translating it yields CASSRRQGPTDTEAFF.

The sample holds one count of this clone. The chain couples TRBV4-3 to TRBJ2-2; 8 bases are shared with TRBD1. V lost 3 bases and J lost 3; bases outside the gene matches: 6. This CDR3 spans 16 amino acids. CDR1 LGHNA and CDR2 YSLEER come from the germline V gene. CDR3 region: CASSQTGDRYTGELFF. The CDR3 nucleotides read TGCGCCAGCAGCCAGACAGGGGATCGGTACACCGGGGAGCTGTTTTTT.

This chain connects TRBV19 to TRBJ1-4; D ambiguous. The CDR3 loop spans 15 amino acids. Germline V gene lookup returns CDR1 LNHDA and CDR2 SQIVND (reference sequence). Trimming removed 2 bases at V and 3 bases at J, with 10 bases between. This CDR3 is CASSIREGPNEKLFF. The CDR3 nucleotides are TGTGCCAGTAGTATAAGGGAGGGCCCTAATGAAAAACTGTTTTTT.

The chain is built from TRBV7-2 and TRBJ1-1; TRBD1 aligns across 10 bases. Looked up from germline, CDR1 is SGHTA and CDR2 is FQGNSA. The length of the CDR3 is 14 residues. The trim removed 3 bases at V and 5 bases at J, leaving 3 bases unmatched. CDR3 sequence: CASSFADRGTEAFF. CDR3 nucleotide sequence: TGTGCCAGCAGCTTTGCGGACAGGGGGACTGAAGCTTTCTTT.